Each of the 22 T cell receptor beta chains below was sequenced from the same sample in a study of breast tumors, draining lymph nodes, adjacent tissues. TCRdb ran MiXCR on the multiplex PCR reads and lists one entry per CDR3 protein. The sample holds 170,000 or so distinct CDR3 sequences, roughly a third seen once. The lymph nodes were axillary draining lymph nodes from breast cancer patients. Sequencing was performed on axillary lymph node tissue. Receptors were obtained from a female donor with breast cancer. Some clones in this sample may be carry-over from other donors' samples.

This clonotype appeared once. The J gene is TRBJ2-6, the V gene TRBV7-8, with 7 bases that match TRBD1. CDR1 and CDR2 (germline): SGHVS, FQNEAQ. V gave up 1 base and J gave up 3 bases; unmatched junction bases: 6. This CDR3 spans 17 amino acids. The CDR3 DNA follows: TGTGCCAGCAGCTTAGGACAGGGAGACTATGGGGCCAACGTCCTGACTTTC. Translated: CASSLGQGDYGANVLTF.

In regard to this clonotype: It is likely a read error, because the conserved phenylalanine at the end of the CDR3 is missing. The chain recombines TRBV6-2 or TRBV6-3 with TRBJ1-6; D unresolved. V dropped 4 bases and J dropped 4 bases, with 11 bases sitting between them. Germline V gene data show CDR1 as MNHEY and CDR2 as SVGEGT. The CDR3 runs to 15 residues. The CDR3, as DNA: TGTGCCAGCAGTTCCACTACTACGTATAATTCACCCCTCCACTCT. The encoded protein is CASSSTTTYNSPLHS.

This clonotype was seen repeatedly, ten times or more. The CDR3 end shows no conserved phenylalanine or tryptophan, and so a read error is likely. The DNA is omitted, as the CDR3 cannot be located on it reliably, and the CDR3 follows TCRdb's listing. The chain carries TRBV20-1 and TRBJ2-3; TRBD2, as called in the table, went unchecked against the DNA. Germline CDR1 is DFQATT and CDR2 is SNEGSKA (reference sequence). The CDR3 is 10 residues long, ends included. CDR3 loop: CSARGLAGTY.

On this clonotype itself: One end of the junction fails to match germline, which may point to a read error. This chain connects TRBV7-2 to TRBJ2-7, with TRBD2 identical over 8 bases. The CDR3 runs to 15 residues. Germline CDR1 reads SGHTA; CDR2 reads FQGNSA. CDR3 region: CAGSILAGASYEQYF. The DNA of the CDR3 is TGTGCCGGCAGCATCCTAGCGGGTGCCTCCTACGAGCAGTACTTC.

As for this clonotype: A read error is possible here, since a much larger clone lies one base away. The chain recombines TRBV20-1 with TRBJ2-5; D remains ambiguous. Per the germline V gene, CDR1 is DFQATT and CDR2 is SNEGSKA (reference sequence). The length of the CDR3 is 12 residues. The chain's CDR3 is CSASMASRTPYF. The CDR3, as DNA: TGCAGTGCTAGTATGGCGAGCCGGACCCCGTACTTC.

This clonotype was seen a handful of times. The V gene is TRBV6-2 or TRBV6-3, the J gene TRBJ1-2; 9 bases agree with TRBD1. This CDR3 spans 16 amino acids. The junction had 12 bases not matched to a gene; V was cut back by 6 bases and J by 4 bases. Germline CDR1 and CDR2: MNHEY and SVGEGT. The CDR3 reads CASRKLAGQGSYGYTF. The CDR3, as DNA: TGTGCCAGCAGGAAACTCGCGGGACAGGGAAGCTATGGCTACACCTTC.

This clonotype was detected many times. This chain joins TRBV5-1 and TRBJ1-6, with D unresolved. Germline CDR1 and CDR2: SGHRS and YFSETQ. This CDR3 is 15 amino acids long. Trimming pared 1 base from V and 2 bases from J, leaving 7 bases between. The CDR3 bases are TGCGCCAGCAGCTTGAGTGGGGCCTATAATTCACCCCTCCACTTT. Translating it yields CASSLSGAYNSPLHF.

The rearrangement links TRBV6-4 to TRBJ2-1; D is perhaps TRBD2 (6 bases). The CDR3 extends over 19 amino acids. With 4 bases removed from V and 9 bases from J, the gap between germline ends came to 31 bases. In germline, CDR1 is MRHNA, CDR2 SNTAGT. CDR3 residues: CASSVPRTQGLSAHGEQFF. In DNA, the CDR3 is TGTGCCAGCAGTGTACCACGCACCCAGGGACTTTCTGCCCACGGTGAGCAGTTCTTC.

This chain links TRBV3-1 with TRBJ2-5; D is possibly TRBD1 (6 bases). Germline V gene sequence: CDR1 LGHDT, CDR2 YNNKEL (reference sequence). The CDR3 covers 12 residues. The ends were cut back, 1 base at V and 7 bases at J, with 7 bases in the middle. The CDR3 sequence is CASSQAQGTQYF. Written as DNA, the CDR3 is TGTGCCAGCAGCCAAGCACAGGGGACCCAGTACTTC.

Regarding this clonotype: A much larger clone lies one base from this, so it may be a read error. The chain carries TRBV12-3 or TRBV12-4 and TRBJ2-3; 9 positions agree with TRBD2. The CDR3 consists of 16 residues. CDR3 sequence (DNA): TGTGCCAGCAGTTTAGCACTAGCGGGCAGGGCAGATACGCGGTATTTT. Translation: CASSLALAGRADTRYF.

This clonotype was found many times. The CDR3 nucleotides are TGCGCCAGCAGTTTCCCCGGGGAGCTGTTTTTT. Translated: CASSFPGELFF. The chain couples TRBV10-2 to TRBJ2-2; D gene ambiguous. Germline CDR1 and CDR2: WSHSY and SAAADI. There are 11 residues in the CDR3. Between the trimmed V and J ends, which lost 5 bases and 6 bases, there was a span of 4 bases.

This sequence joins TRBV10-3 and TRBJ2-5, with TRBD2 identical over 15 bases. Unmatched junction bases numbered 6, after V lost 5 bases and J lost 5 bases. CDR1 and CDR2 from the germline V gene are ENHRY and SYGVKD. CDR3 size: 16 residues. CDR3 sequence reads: CAISSRTSGGGETQYF. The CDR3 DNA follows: TGTGCCATCAGTTCACGGACTAGCGGGGGGGGGGAGACCCAGTACTTC.

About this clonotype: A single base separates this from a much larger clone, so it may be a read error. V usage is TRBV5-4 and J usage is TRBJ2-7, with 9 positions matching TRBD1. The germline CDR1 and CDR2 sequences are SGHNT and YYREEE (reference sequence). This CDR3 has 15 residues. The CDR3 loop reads CASSSQGASSYEQCF. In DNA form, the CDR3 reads TGTGCCAGCAGCTCACAGGGGGCCAGCTCCTACGAGCAGTGCTTC.

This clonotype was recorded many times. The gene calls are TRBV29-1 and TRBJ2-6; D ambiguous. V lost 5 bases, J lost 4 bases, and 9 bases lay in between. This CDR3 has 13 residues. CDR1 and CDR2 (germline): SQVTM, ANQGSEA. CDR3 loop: CSVRAGGANVLTF. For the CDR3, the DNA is TGCAGCGTTCGGGCCGGCGGGGCCAACGTCCTGACTTTC. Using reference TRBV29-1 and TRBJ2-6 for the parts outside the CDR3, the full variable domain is SAVISQKPSRDICQRGTSLTIQCQVDSQVTMMFWYRQQPGQSLTLIATANQGSEATYESGFVIDKFPISRPNLTFSTLTVSNMSPEDSSIYLCSVRAGGANVLTFGAGSRLTVL.

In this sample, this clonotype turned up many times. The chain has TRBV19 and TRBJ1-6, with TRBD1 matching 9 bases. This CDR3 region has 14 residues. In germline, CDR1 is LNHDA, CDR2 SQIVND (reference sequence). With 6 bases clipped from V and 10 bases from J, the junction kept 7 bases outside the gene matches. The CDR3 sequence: CASRQQGASSPLHF. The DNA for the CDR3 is TGTGCCAGTAGGCAACAGGGGGCCAGCTCACCCCTCCACTTT.

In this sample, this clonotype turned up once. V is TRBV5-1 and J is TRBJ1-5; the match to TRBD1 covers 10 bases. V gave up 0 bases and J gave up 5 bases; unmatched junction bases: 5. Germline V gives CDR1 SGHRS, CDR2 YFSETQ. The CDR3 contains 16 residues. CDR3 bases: TGCGCCAGCAGCTTGGAAATGGGGACAGGGGATCAGCCCCAGCATTTT. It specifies CASSLEMGTGDQPQHF. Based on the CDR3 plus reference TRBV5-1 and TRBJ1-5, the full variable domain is KAGVTQTPRYLIKTRGQQVTLSCSPISGHRSVSWYQQTPGQGLQFLFEYFSETQRNKGNFPGRFSGRQFSNSRSEMNVSTLELGDSALYLCASSLEMGTGDQPQHFGDGTRLSIL.

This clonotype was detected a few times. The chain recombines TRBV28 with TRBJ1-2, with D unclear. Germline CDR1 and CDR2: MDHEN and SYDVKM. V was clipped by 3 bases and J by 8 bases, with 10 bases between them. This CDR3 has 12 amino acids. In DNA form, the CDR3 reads TGTGCCAGCAGTTTGAGACACGCGGGCTACACCTTC. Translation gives CASSLRHAGYTF.

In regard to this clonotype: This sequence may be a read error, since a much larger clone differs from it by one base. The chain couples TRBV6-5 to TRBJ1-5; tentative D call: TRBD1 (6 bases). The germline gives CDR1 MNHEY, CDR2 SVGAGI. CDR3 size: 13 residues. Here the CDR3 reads CTSMGGVNQPQHF. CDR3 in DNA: TGTACCAGCATGGGGGGCGTCAATCAGCCCCAGCATTTT.

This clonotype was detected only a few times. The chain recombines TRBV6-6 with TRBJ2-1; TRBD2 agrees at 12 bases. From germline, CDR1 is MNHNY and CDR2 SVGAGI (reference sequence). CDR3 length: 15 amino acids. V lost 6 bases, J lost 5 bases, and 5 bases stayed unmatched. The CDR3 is CASRPGLAGHNEQFF. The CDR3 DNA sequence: TGTGCCAGCAGGCCGGGACTAGCGGGCCACAATGAGCAGTTCTTC.

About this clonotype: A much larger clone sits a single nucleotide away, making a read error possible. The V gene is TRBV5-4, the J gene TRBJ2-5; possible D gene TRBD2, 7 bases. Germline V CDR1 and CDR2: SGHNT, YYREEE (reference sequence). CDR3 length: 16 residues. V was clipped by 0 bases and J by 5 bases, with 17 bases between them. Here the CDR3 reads CASSLGLSGGGETQYF. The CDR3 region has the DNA TGTGCCAGCAGCTTGGGCCTATCGGGGGGCGGGGAGACCCAGTACTTC.

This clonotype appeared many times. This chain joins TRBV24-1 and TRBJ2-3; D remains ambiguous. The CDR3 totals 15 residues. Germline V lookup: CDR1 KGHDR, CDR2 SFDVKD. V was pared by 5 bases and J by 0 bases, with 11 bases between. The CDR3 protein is CATSGRIDSTDTQYF. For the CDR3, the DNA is TGTGCCACCAGTGGTCGCATTGACAGCACAGATACGCAGTATTTT.

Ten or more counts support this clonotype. The CDR3 DNA reads as TGTGCCAGCAGTGAGGCGGGACGAGGTTACGAGCAGTACTTC. It specifies CASSEAGRGYEQYF. This chain uses TRBV6-1 with TRBJ2-7, with TRBD2 as a possible D gene (6 bases). Deletions cut 3 bases from V and 4 bases from J, with 13 bases between. The CDR3 has 14 residues. Germline-derived CDR1 and CDR2 are MNHNS and SASEGT.